This T cell receptor beta chain stems from a study of blood T cell repertoires in COVID-19. Study summary: Researchers got acute and convalescent COVID-19 samples from the United States, Italy and Spain.

Measured with immunoSEQ multiplex PCR; TCRdb has only the in-frame clones, and not every one. The table has 100,000 or so clones, around 86% seen once. The V end was cut by 0 bases, the J end by 5 bases, with 16 bases between. Germline V gene lookup returns CDR1 MNHEY and CDR2 SVGAGI. The CDR3 sequence is 16 residues long. This rearrangement joins TRBV6-5 to TRBJ1-2; unclear D gene. This receptor was identified in an elderly man with acute or convalescent COVID-19. Sequenced: peripheral blood. The CDR3 bases are TGTGCCAGCAGTTACTCTTATACTTTACAGTTATATGGCTACACCTTC. Translating it yields CASSYSYTLQLYGYTF.